This TCR beta chain was sequenced for a study of CD8 T cells in Susac syndrome. The study, taken as a whole, reports: The study conceded that its TCR sequencing and HLA analysis involved relatively few individuals.

Random hexamers were used to reverse transcribe the RNA input (about 0.5 to 1 ug). From the immunoSEQ multiplex PCR reads, TCRdb called clonotypes with MiXCR, one entry per CDR3 protein. The sample includes around 170,000 distinct CDR3 sequences, 85% to 95% of them seen just once. This clonotype was observed a single time. Its specificity is not known. V was clipped by 3 bases and J by 4 bases; unmatched bases: 11. The CDR3 consists of 16 residues. Per germline, CDR1 SGDLS and CDR2 YYNGEE. The multiple sclerosis control group consisted of treatment-naive patients whose relapsing-remitting disease, which was either stable or active, fulfilled revised McDonald criteria. TEMRA cells were enriched by FACS, and CD4+ and CD8+ T cells were negatively isolated.

The sequenced sample was CD8+ T cells from PBMCs. The V and J genes are TRBV9 and TRBJ1-1, with 8 nucleotides matching TRBD1. The TCR originated in a human donor with multiple sclerosis. CDR3 sequence: CASSATGGIVATEAFF. In DNA form, the CDR3 reads TGTGCCAGCAGCGCTACAGGGGGAATTGTTGCCACTGAAGCTTTCTTT.